This T cell receptor (beta chain) was profiled in a study of blood T cells in healthy people across ages. This clonotype occurred once. The V end lost 5 bases, the J end lost 0 bases, and 19 bases lay between the germline ends. This CDR3 region has 18 residues. Germline V gene data show CDR1 as SGHVS and CDR2 as FQNEAQ. Next came a second PCR, run for 7 to 11 cycles, which used a sample-barcoded 5' primer along with a J-beta primer mix. TCRdb used MiXCR to reprocess the 5' RACE reads, holding one entry per CDR3 protein. Among some 860,000 distinct CDR3 sequences listed, approximately 60% were seen once.

The origin of this receptor is a man aged 40-55 years in good health. The gene calls are TRBV7-8 and TRBJ2-2, with D perhaps TRBD1 (7 bases). Sequencing was performed on blood. The chain's CDR3 is CASSTHKQGRSNTGELFF. Written as DNA, the CDR3 is TGTGCCAGCAGCACCCACAAACAGGGGAGGTCGAACACCGGGGAGCTGTTTTTT.